This T cell receptor beta chain derives from a study of spatial heterogeneity in lung cancer (dated by TCRdb to the late 2010s). For the wider study: Beta-chain transcripts were consistently detected in greater numbers than alpha-chain transcripts, which likely reflects a higher abundance of beta-chain transcripts. At surgery, 200 to 250 tumor regions, fewer than 85 matched nontumor lung samples and 56 PBMC samples were TCR-sequenced for both alpha and beta chains. In the raw uncorrected reads, each unique combination of TCR and UMI appeared more than ten times on average. TCR alpha and beta repertoires were quantitatively compared across multiple tumor regions, matched nontumor lung and blood in non-small cell lung cancer. TCR repertoire features were related to nonsynonymous mutation counts determined by whole-exome sequencing of tumor tissue. The study at large found these results: Additional single-cell paired TCR alpha and beta sequencing was considered necessary to confirm, at a functional level, the hypothesis that regional TCRs recognize regional mutations. Ubiquitous expanded tumor TCRs were detected in blood more often at tumor resection than at routine follow-up.

What the time point label conveys for this sample: sample taken at primary tumor resection. Donors were some 78 patients with early-stage, untreated non-small cell lung cancer from the lung TRACERx cohort. For TCR sequencing, whole RNA was extracted from tumor and nontumor lung tissue, or from cryopreserved PBMC samples, and no cell sorting was done. Only patients with enough RNA available from two or more tumor regions were chosen for TCR sequencing. The germline V gene gives CDR1 as MNHEY and CDR2 as SVGEGT. The junction carries 12 bases between V and J, which are trimmed by 6 bases and 4 bases respectively. The CDR3 runs 13 amino acids, cysteine and phenylalanine included. Only the CDR3 DNA stays, 39 bases, in frame from base 1. The library relied on 5' RACE. Sequenced using a NextSeq 500. The TCR library protocol attached a unique molecular identifier to each TCR cDNA molecule to allow correction of PCR and sequencing errors. In the paper's pipeline: Decombinator tools were used for TCR identification, UMI-based error correction and CDR3 extraction. Expanded TCRs were defined as those above a frequency of 2 per 1,000, corresponding to the top 1% of the tumor frequency distribution. Each repertoire was subsampled 100 times to 5,000 TCRs, after which Renyi diversity was computed with the R vegan package. CDR3 similarity networks were built from amino acid triplet string-kernel similarity, connecting CDR3s with pairwise similarity above 0.82. Using fastp trimming at Q25 and MiXCR clonotype assembly, TCRdb reanalyzed the public sequencing data and kept in-frame beta chains. Rows are unified per CDR3 protein, each entry keeping the most common DNA and genes. These V and J calls originate from TCRdb's pipeline instead of the authors' own analysis. For this sample there are tens of thousands of distinct CDR3 sequences; roughly 5.4% appear just once. The top ten constitute less than 30% of the sample.

This clonotype came up many times. Its antigen target is currently unknown. No quality values exist for individual bases; no much larger clone is one base distant. The clonotype comes from a female donor with early-stage non-small cell lung cancer. In this chain, TRBV6-2 or TRBV6-3 is recombined with TRBJ2-5; the D gene could be TRBD1 or TRBD2, each one agreeing over 5 bases. The material sequenced was PBMCs, taken at surgery. For the CDR3, the sequence is CASRGTALETQYF. In nucleotides, the sequence is TGTGCCAGCAGGGGGACCGCATTAGAGACCCAGTACTTC.